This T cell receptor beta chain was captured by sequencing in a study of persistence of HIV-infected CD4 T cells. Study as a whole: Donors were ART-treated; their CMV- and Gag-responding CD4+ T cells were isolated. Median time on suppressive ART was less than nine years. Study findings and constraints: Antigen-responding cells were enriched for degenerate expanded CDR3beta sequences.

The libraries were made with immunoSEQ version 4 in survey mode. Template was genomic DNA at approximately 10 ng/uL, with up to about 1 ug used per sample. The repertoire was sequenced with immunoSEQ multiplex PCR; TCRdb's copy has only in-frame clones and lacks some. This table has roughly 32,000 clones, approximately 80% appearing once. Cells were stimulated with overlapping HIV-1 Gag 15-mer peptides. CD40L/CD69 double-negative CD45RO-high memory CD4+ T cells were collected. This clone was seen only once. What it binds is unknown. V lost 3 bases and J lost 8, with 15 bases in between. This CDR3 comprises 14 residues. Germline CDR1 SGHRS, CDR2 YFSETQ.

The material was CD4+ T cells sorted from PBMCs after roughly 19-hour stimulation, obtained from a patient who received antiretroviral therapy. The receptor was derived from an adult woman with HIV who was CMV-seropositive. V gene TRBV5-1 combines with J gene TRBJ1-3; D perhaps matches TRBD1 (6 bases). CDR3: CASSYLQGADTIYF. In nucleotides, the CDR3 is TGCGCCAGCAGCTACCTACAGGGAGCGGACACCATATATTTT. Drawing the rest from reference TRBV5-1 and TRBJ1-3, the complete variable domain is KAGVTQTPRYLIKTRGQQVTLSCSPISGHRSVSWYQQTPGQGLQFLFEYFSETQRNKGNFPGRFSGRQFSNSRSEMNVSTLELGDSALYLCASSYLQGADTIYFGEGSWLTVV.